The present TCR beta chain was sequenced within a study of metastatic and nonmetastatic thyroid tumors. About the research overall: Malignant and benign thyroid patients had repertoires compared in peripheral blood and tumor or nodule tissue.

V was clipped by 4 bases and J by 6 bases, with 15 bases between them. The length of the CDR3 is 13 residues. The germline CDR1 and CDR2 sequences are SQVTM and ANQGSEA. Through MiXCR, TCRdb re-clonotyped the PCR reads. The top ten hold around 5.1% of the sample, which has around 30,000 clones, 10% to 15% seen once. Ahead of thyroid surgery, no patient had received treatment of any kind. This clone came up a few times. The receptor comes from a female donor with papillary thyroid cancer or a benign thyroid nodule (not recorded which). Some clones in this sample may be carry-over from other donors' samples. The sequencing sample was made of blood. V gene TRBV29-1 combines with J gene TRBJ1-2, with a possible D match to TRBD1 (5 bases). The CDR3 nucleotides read TGCAGCGTTGCGCGGGACGGAAACCATGGCTACACCTTC. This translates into CSVARDGNHGYTF.